The clone carrying this T cell receptor beta chain was counted between two and nine times. This sample was taken from a study of blood T cells in healthy people across ages. Using a J-beta primer mix together with a sample-barcoded 5' primer, a second PCR was run for roughly 6 to 11 cycles. Each CDR3 protein is one row after TCRdb ran MiXCR on the 5' RACE reads. The data show more than 650,000 distinct CDR3 sequences, with about a fifth seen just once and about 22% held by the top ten. The CDR3 is made up of 13 amino acids. Trimming took off 4 bases at V and 1 base at J, with 8 bases between the two ends. CDR1 and CDR2 (germline): DFQATT, SNEGSKA (reference sequence).

The V gene is TRBV20-1, the J gene TRBJ1-3, with D unclear. This receptor was taken from a man between 70 and 80 years old in good health. Sequenced material: blood. CDR3 sequence: CSAMDPSGNTIYF. As DNA, the CDR3 is TGCAGTGCTATGGACCCTTCTGGAAACACCATATATTTT.